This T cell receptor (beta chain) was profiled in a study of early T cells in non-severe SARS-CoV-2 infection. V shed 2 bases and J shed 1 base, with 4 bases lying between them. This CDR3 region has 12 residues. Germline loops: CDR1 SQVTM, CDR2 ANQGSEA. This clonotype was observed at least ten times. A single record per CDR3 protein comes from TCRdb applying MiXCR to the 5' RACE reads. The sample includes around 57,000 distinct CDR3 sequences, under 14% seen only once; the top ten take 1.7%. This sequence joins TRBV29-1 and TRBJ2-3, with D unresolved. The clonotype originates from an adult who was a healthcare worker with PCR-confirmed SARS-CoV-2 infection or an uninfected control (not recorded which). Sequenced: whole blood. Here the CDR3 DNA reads TGCAGCGTTGAAAGTGGCACAGATACGCAGTATTTT. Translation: CSVESGTDTQYF.